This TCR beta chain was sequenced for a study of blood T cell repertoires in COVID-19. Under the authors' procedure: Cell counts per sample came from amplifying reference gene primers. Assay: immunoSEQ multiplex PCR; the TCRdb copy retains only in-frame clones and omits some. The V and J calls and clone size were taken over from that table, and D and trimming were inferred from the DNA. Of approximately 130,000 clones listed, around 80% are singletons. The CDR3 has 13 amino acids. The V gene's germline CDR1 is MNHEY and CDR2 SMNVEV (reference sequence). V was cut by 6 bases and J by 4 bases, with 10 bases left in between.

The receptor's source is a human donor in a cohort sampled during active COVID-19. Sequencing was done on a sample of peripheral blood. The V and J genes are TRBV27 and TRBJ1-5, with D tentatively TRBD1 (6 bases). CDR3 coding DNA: TGTGCCAGCAGACGGACAGCTAATCAGCCCCAGCATTTT. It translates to CASRRTANQPQHF.